This TCR beta chain was captured by sequencing in a study of T cells in Graves' hyperthyroidism and ophthalmopathy. Study-wide findings and caveats: A model of 13 V-J pairs discriminated ophthalmopathy from stable hyperthyroidism.

V was pared by 0 bases and J by 4 bases, with 12 bases between. The CDR3 contains 15 residues. Germline lookup yields CDR1 MNHEY and CDR2 SVGAGI. Patients aged 18 to 65 had newly diagnosed hyperthyroidism lasting under 2 months. Exclusion criteria comprised uncontrolled infection, other autoimmune disease, pregnancy or lactation. This clonotype was detected many times. Its cognate antigen is unknown. Amplified TCR beta CDR3 regions came from RNA transcripts. The HTBI primer set served for first-round RT-PCR of the TCR CDR3. TCRdb re-called the multiplex PCR reads with MiXCR, one entry per CDR3 protein. The sample includes about 350,000 distinct CDR3 sequences, approximately 17% of them seen just once.

The source is a woman between 25 and 40 years old with Graves' hyperthyroidism that later progressed to Graves' ophthalmopathy. Sequences were obtained from blood. The genes are TRBV6-5 and TRBJ1-1, with a possible D match to TRBD1 (5 bases). The CDR3 region is CASSYSWGMGTEAFF. The DNA of the CDR3 is TGTGCCAGCAGTTACTCGTGGGGGATGGGCACTGAAGCTTTCTTT.